This entry lists 3 T cell receptor beta chains sequenced from one sample in a study of MAIT cells during Salmonella Paratyphi A infection. Time point described: healthy control second sampling, 21 days after first. Flow cytometry identified and sorted MAIT cells as Valpha7.2+ CD161+ T cells. TCRdb called the 5' RACE reads again in MiXCR, with one record for every CDR3 protein. The top ten clones hold 37% of a sample with about 510 distinct CDR3 sequences, about 42% of them seen once. Sequenced: MAIT cells from PBMCs. These receptors were taken from an adult in good health.

Details on this clonotype: This CDR3 is missing its conserved last phenylalanine or tryptophan, likely due to a read error. This chain joins TRBV6-2 or TRBV6-3 and TRBJ2-1; 8 bases fit TRBD2. Germline CDR1 MNHEY, CDR2 SVGEGT. The junction had 0 bases not matched to a gene; V was cut back by 2 bases and J by 0 bases. This CDR3 contains 15 residues. This CDR3 is CASSYTSGSYNEQFV. CDR3 bases: TGTGCCAGCAGTTACACTAGCGGCTCCTACAATGAGCAGTTCGTA.

The CDR3 spells CASSAQGGPIQYF. CDR3 bases: TGTGCCAGCAGCGCCCAAGGGGGGCCCATTCAGTACTTC. The chain couples TRBV7-9 to TRBJ2-4; D possibly matches TRBD1 or TRBD2 (6 bases each). V lost 5 bases and J lost 9, with 14 bases in between. Germline V CDR1 and CDR2: SEHNR, FQNEAQ (reference sequence). The CDR3 contains 13 residues.

This clonotype was seen more than once but under ten times. The V gene is TRBV4-2, the J gene TRBJ2-1; 10 nucleotides agree with TRBD2. The length of the CDR3 is 15 residues. V dropped 5 bases and J dropped 6; count of bases not matched to a gene: 7. In germline, CDR1 is LGHNA, CDR2 YNFKEQ. CDR3 nucleotides: TGTGCCAGCAGCTTAGAGGGGACTAGCGCCAATGAGCAGTTCTTC. Its translation: CASSLEGTSANEQFF.